This T cell receptor (beta chain) was documented in a study of T cell responses to AZD1222 COVID-19 vaccine. Sequenced by immunoSEQ multiplex PCR; TCRdb stores in-frame clones only, minus some. The table shows about 61,000 clones, with roughly 89% occurring only once. On this clone itself: What it recognizes is unknown.

Trimming stripped 0 bases from V and 4 bases from J, with 12 bases between. The CDR3 extends over 15 amino acids. Germline V CDR1 and CDR2: LNHDA, SQIVND (reference sequence). Points from the study as a whole: Spike was spanned by vaccine-associated CD4 TCRs, which were dominant at 160-218 and 743-854. Clonal diversity may have been underestimated in mostly white British donors. Samples come after the peak T cell response, not at day 14.

Material: peripheral blood, obtained on day 0 of AZD1222 vaccination. This sequence originates from an adult in good health. The rearrangement joins TRBV19 to TRBJ1-2; the D is unclear. CDR3 nucleotides: TGTGCCAGTAGTATAGAGGACGGCAGGCGCTATGGCTACACCTTC. It is translated as CASSIEDGRRYGYTF. The variable domain in full, completed from reference TRBV19 and TRBJ1-2, reads DGGITQSPKYLFRKEGQNVTLSCEQNLNHDAMYWYRQDPGQGLRLIYYSQIVNDFQKGDIAEGYSVSREKKESFPLTVTSAQKNPTAFYLCASSIEDGRRYGYTFGSGTRLTVV.